Below are 26 T cell receptor beta chains sequenced from a single sample in a study of naive and memory T cell subsets. Study results and limitations: Especially in CD8 cells, naive repertoires contained a few larger clonotypes, possibly CD45RA-re-expressing memory cells.

The beta constant-region primer was an equimolar mix of two oligonucleotides covering TRBC1 and TRBC2. Four rounds of PCR amplified the ligated cDNA using nested alpha and beta constant-region primers plus SP2. TCRdb redid the calling of the UMI-ligation and nested PCR reads with MiXCR, one entry per CDR3 protein. Found here are approximately 150,000 distinct CDR3 sequences, about a fifth of them singletons; the top ten hold about 0.57%. Their antigens remain unidentified. The sequenced material came from naive CD8+ T cells from blood. Receptor source: a human donor in good health.

The chain carries TRBV2 and TRBJ2-7, with 7 nucleotides matching TRBD1. The CDR3 contains 13 residues. J gave up 3 bases and V 8 bases, and 7 bases lay outside the gene matches. CDR1 SNHLY and CDR2 FYNNEI come from the germline V gene. This CDR3 is CASGLGQVYEQYF. For the CDR3, the DNA is TGTGCCAGCGGGTTAGGACAGGTCTACGAGCAGTACTTC.

This clonotype occurred a few times. This chain connects TRBV5-6 to TRBJ2-2, with D possibly being TRBD2 (6 bases). CDR1 SGHDT and CDR2 YYEEEE come from the germline V gene. The CDR3 has 15 residues. V was pared by 0 bases and J by 3 bases, with 9 bases between. CDR3 protein: CASSLARDDTGELFF. The CDR3 DNA reads TGTGCCAGCAGCTTGGCGCGGGACGACACCGGGGAGCTGTTTTTT.

Many counts were recorded for this clonotype. The chain recombines TRBV6-4 with TRBJ2-2, with D uncertain. The CDR3 consists of 13 residues. V dropped 6 bases and J dropped 5 bases, with 10 bases sitting between them. Germline V gives CDR1 MRHNA, CDR2 SNTAGT. CDR3 nucleotides: TGTGCCAGCAGCCAAGAGTTTACCGGGGAGCTGTTTTTT. This sequence encodes CASSQEFTGELFF.

The rearrangement uses TRBV11-3 and TRBJ1-1; D is unclear. The CDR3 contains 13 residues. CDR1 and CDR2 from the germline V gene are SGHNT and YENEEA. Trimming shortened V by 2 bases and J by 1 base, and 5 bases separated the two germline ends. The CDR3 DNA is TGTGCCAGCAGCTTATGGCAGAACACTGAAGCTTTCTTT. As protein: CASSLWQNTEAFF.

This clonotype was found a few times. The V call is TRBV27, the J call TRBJ2-1; 9 bases are a match to TRBD2. V trimming: 4 bases; J trimming: 4 bases; junction bases outside the gene matches: 8. This CDR3 has 16 amino acids. From germline, CDR1 is MNHEY and CDR2 SMNVEV (reference sequence). CDR3 nucleotide sequence: TGTGCCAGCAGTTCCACCGGGACTAGCAGGTACAATGAGCAGTTCTTC. Protein sequence: CASSSTGTSRYNEQFF.

The rearrangement links TRBV10-3 to TRBJ2-3; perhaps TRBD1 as D (5 bases). The CDR3 runs to 15 residues. The V end was cut by 4 bases, the J end by 0 bases, with 11 bases between. CDR1 and CDR2 from the germline V gene are ENHRY and SYGVKD. The CDR3 loop reads CAISGFRGSTDTQYF. CDR3 DNA sequence: TGTGCCATCAGTGGTTTTAGGGGAAGCACAGATACGCAGTATTTT.

This rearrangement joins TRBV29-1 to TRBJ2-3; D is perhaps TRBD1 or TRBD2 (5 bases each). V gave up 4 bases and J gave up 3 bases, with 20 bases separating them. Germline V gene lookup returns CDR1 SQVTM and CDR2 ANQGSEA. The CDR3 spans 16 residues. Here the CDR3 DNA reads TGCAGCGTTGCGGGGCATGAGGACTGGCTTACAGATACGCAGTATTTT. It encodes CSVAGHEDWLTDTQYF.

In this sample, this clonotype turned up once. The chain couples TRBV7-2 to TRBJ2-3, with 8 bases identical to TRBD2. This CDR3 is built from 16 residues. Germline CDR1 and CDR2: SGHTA and FQGNSA. V lost 7 bases and J lost 5; bases outside the gene matches: 14. DNA of the CDR3: TGTGCCAGCAATATGCTGAGCGGGAGTATCGAAGATACGCAGTATTTT. It codes for CASNMLSGSIEDTQYF. The full variable domain, rest sourced from reference TRBV7-2 and TRBJ2-3, is GAGVSQSPSNKVTEKGKDVELRCDPISGHTALYWYRQSLGQGLEFLIYFQGNSAPDKSGLPSDRFSAERTGGSVSTLTIQRTQQEDSAVYLCASNMLSGSIEDTQYFGPGTRLTVL.

V usage is TRBV5-1 and J usage is TRBJ2-7; TRBD1 aligns across 9 bases. CDR1 and CDR2 from the germline V gene are SGHRS and YFSETQ. V gave up 4 bases and J gave up 6 bases; unmatched junction bases: 5. This CDR3 region has 13 residues. The CDR3 bases are TGCGCCAGCAGCACCGGGACAGGGCGCGAGCAGTACTTC. Protein: CASSTGTGREQYF.

This clonotype has just one count. V usage is TRBV10-3 and J usage is TRBJ2-5; 9 bases line up with TRBD2. This CDR3 has 14 amino acids. Germline CDR1 and CDR2: ENHRY and SYGVKD. J lost 5 bases, V lost 6 bases, and 7 bases had no gene match. The CDR3 sequence is CAIRPHSGSETQYF. The CDR3 DNA reads TGTGCCATCAGGCCCCATAGCGGGAGTGAGACCCAGTACTTC.

This clonotype has a count of ten or more. V is TRBV9 and J is TRBJ2-7; 9 bases map to TRBD2. The germline gives CDR1 SGDLS, CDR2 YYNGEE. Losses at the gene ends were 0 bases for V and 2 bases for J; bases not matched to a gene: 3. The CDR3 is 15 amino acids. The CDR3 coding sequence is TGTGCCAGCAGCGTAGGACTAGCGGATACCTACGAGCAGTACTTC. This translates into CASSVGLADTYEQYF. Filled out from reference TRBV9 and TRBJ2-7, the complete variable domain reads DSGVTQTPKHLITATGQRVTLRCSPRSGDLSVYWYQQSLDQGLQFLIQYYNGEERAKGNILERFSAQQFPDLHSELNLSSLELGDSALYFCASSVGLADTYEQYFGPGTRLTVT.

The chain employs TRBV5-6 and TRBJ2-3, with D hard to call. This CDR3 region has 13 residues. Germline V gene sequence: CDR1 SGHDT, CDR2 YYEEEE. Trimming removed 3 bases from V and 2 bases from J, with 7 bases in between. CDR3 sequence reads: CASSSRVTDTQYF. The CDR3 region has the DNA TGTGCCAGCAGCTCACGGGTCACAGATACGCAGTATTTT.

V usage is TRBV30 and J usage is TRBJ2-1; 14 bases are shared with TRBD2. After removal of 6 bases from V and 8 bases from J, the junction contained 12 bases not matched to a gene. CDR3 length equals 16 residues. The germline V gene has CDR1 GTSNPN and CDR2 SVGIG (reference sequence). This chain's CDR3 is CACSYGTSGSLDEQFF. In nucleotides, the CDR3 is TGTGCCTGCTCGTACGGGACTAGCGGGAGTTTGGATGAGCAGTTCTTC.

The V call is TRBV19, the J call TRBJ2-5, with D unclear. Germline V gene lookup returns CDR1 LNHDA and CDR2 SQIVND (reference sequence). V was cut by 4 bases and J by 4 bases, with 7 bases left in between. The CDR3 totals 12 residues. The CDR3 spells CASSTDTETQYF. DNA of the CDR3: TGTGCCAGTAGTACAGACACAGAGACCCAGTACTTC.

In this sample, this clonotype turned up a few times. The chain links TRBV28 to TRBJ2-7, with D perhaps TRBD1 (5 bases). In germline, CDR1 is MDHEN, CDR2 SYDVKM. The V gene lost 6 bases and the J gene lost 0 bases, with 15 bases spanning the gap. The CDR3 extends over 15 amino acids. The CDR3 DNA reads TGTGCCAGCAGCCCCCGCTGGGGCAGCTCCTACGAGCAGTACTTC. Translation: CASSPRWGSSYEQYF.

This clonotype was counted between two and nine times. This chain connects TRBV7-9 to TRBJ1-2; 7 bases map to TRBD1. J gave up 2 bases and V 4 bases, and 4 bases lay outside the gene matches. CDR3 length equals 14 residues. Germline CDR1 SEHNR, CDR2 FQNEAQ (reference sequence). The CDR3 region is CASSSTGENYGYTF. The DNA for the CDR3 is TGTGCCAGCAGCTCCACAGGGGAGAACTATGGCTACACCTTC.

The chain combines TRBV12-3 or TRBV12-4 with TRBJ1-4; D gene ambiguous. V lost 3 bases to trimming and J lost 0 bases, with 17 bases between them. This CDR3 region has 18 residues. The chain's CDR3 is CASSFDPGRETTNEKLFF. The CDR3 DNA reads as TGTGCCAGCAGTTTTGATCCTGGGCGGGAAACAACTAATGAAAAACTGTTTTTT.

This clonotype was detected a few times. The chain combines TRBV15 with TRBJ2-5; unclear D gene. Germline CDR1 is LNHNV and CDR2 is YYDKDF (reference sequence). Trimming removed 5 bases from V and 2 bases from J, with 9 bases in between. The CDR3 is made up of 13 amino acids. CDR3 protein: CATSLGLQETQYF. In DNA, the CDR3 is TGTGCCACCAGCCTCGGCTTGCAAGAGACCCAGTACTTC.

This sequence joins TRBV12-3 or TRBV12-4 and TRBJ2-6; TRBD2 is a possible D gene (6 bases). V was pared by 5 bases and J by 8 bases, with 7 bases between. This CDR3 region has 12 residues. DNA of the CDR3: TGTGCCAGCAGTGGGGACTCCAACGTCCTGACTTTC. Its protein is CASSGDSNVLTF.

This chain joins TRBV27 and TRBJ2-7; TRBD2 is a possible D gene (6 bases). Trimming cost V 2 bases and J 3 bases, with 11 bases left between them. Germline V gene sequence: CDR1 MNHEY, CDR2 SMNVEV (reference sequence). The CDR3 has 14 amino acids. The CDR3 sequence is CASSLGVEGYEQYF. The CDR3 nucleotides are TGTGCCAGCAGTTTAGGGGTGGAGGGCTACGAGCAGTACTTC.

This clonotype was detected a few times. This rearrangement joins TRBV6-1 to TRBJ2-2; 10 bases map to TRBD1. Germline CDR1 is MNHNS and CDR2 is SASEGT. This CDR3 spans 16 amino acids. V trimming: 4 bases; J trimming: 4 bases; junction bases outside the gene matches: 6. The CDR3, as DNA: TGTGCCAGCAGTGTCCTCGGGACAGGGGTCACCGGGGAGCTGTTTTTT. Its translation is CASSVLGTGVTGELFF.

The chain recombines TRBV6-2 or TRBV6-3 with TRBJ2-5, with 11 positions matching TRBD2. After removal of 6 bases from V and 2 bases from J, the junction contained 5 bases not matched to a gene. There are 15 residues in the CDR3. Germline V gives CDR1 MNHEY, CDR2 SVGEGT. CDR3 loop: CASSRSGRAQETQYF. Written as DNA, the CDR3 is TGTGCCAGCAGCCGTAGCGGGAGGGCGCAAGAGACCCAGTACTTC.

This clonotype was seen a handful of times. This chain connects TRBV4-1 to TRBJ1-1, with a possible D match to TRBD1 (5 bases). The CDR3 covers 15 residues. V lost 2 bases and J lost 1, with 11 bases in between. The germline V gene has CDR1 MGHRA and CDR2 YSYEKL. CDR3 sequence: CASSQPRGANTEAFF. CDR3 coding DNA: TGCGCCAGCAGCCAACCAAGAGGGGCGAACACTGAAGCTTTCTTT.

V gene TRBV14 combines with J gene TRBJ2-7; 11 nucleotides align to TRBD1. Germline lookup yields CDR1 SGHDN and CDR2 FVKESK. CDR3 length: 14 amino acids. With 3 bases clipped from V and 3 bases from J, the junction kept 1 base outside the gene matches. In DNA form, the CDR3 reads TGTGCCAGCAGCCAGGGGACAGGGGGCTACGAGCAGTACTTC. Protein product: CASSQGTGGYEQYF.

The chain employs TRBV27 and TRBJ2-7; D not resolved. Germline CDR1 and CDR2: MNHEY and SMNVEV (reference sequence). CDR3 length equals 11 residues. With 6 bases removed from V and 5 bases from J, the gap between germline ends came to 8 bases. The CDR3 DNA is TGTGCCAGCAGGGAAGGGCACGAGCAGTACTTC. Its translation is CASREGHEQYF.

In its sample, this clonotype was seen a few times. This rearrangement joins TRBV28 to TRBJ2-1; D perhaps matches TRBD1 (6 bases). Trimming stripped 5 bases from V and 4 bases from J, with 15 bases between. Per the germline V gene, CDR1 is MDHEN and CDR2 is SYDVKM. CDR3 length: 15 amino acids. The DNA for the CDR3 is TGTGCCAGCAGTCTGGGACACGAAACTTACAATGAGCAGTTCTTC. Translated, it gives CASSLGHETYNEQFF.